What follows are 19 T cell receptor beta chains derived from one specimen sequenced in a study of T cell responses to AZD1222 COVID-19 vaccine. The data were produced by immunoSEQ multiplex PCR, yet TCRdb's version contains in-frame clones alone and is incomplete. The sample consists of fewer than 70,000 clones, 60% to 85% of them appearing once. Sequences were derived from peripheral blood, sampled 28 days after the second AZD1222 dose. The receptors shown here come from an adult who received the AZD1222 COVID-19 vaccine.

This chain joins TRBV7-6 and TRBJ2-1, with D uncertain. CDR3 length equals 14 residues. V was pared by 1 base and J by 7 bases, with 11 bases between. Germline CDR1 reads SGHVS; CDR2 reads FNYEAQ. The CDR3 DNA reads as TGTGCCAGCAGCTTAGGCCCCGTCAGGAATGAGCAGTTCTTC. It encodes CASSLGPVRNEQFF.

The CDR3 protein is CASSQSSGTNEKLFF. CDR3 sequence (DNA): TGCGCCAGCAGCCAATCATCAGGGACTAATGAAAAACTGTTTTTT. V usage is TRBV4-3 and J usage is TRBJ1-4, with D tentatively TRBD1 (5 bases). V was shortened by 2 bases and J by 2 bases, with 9 bases between the two germline ends. This CDR3 contains 15 residues. Germline V gene sequence: CDR1 LGHNA, CDR2 YSLEER.

The chain recombines TRBV9 with TRBJ1-1; D call uncertain. The germline V and J ends were trimmed by 2 bases and 2 bases, with 10 bases remaining between them. This CDR3 spans 14 amino acids. Germline-derived CDR1 and CDR2 are SGDLS and YYNGEE. The chain's CDR3 is CASSVYSSNTEAFF. CDR3 DNA: TGTGCCAGCAGCGTGTACAGCTCCAACACTGAAGCTTTCTTT.

The chain is built from TRBV18 and TRBJ1-1, with 9 nucleotides matching TRBD1. CDR1 and CDR2 (germline): KGHSH, LQKENI. CDR3 length: 15 amino acids. Trimming took 6 bases from V and 4 from J; bases not matched to a gene: 9. CDR3 DNA: TGTGCCAGCTCGGTACTGGGGACAGGGTCCACTGAAGCTTTCTTT. Its translation is CASSVLGTGSTEAFF. The full variable domain, its missing parts supplied by reference TRBV18 and TRBJ1-1, is NAGVMQNPRHLVRRRGQEARLRCSPMKGHSHVYWYRQLPEEGLKFMVYLQKENIIDESGMPKERFSAEFPKEGPSILRIQQVVRGDSAAYFCASSVLGTGSTEAFFGQGTRLTVV.

This rearrangement joins TRBV28 to TRBJ2-1; TRBD1 agrees at 8 bases. This CDR3 comprises 16 residues. J gave up 2 bases and V 10 bases, and 13 bases lay outside the gene matches. Germline CDR1 and CDR2: MDHEN and SYDVKM. Here the CDR3 reads CATNRDRTGPYNEQFF. Written as DNA, the CDR3 is TGTGCCACCAACCGCGACCGGACAGGGCCCTACAATGAGCAGTTCTTC.

The chain is built from TRBV4-1 and TRBJ1-3, with D perhaps TRBD1 (5 bases). Germline CDR1 is MGHRA and CDR2 is YSYEKL. Trimming shortened V by 5 bases and J by 4 bases, and 18 bases separated the two germline ends. The CDR3 runs to 16 residues. CDR3 sequence: CASSSDPGSYGNTIYF. DNA of the CDR3: TGCGCCAGCAGCTCTGACCCAGGGTCGTACGGAAACACCATATATTTT.

This clone is categorized as medium-sized. The junction differs from germline at one of its ends, possibly a read error. J is TRBJ2-7 and V is TRBV5-1, with 8 bases that match TRBD2. CDR1 is SGHRS, CDR2 YFSETQ, per germline. The CDR3 contains 15 residues. CDR3 sequence reads: CASSLYASGSSEQYF. The CDR3 DNA follows: TGCGCCAGCAGCTTGTATGCTAGCGGGTCCTCCGAGCAGTACTTC.

The rearrangement links TRBV24-1 to TRBJ2-7, with TRBD1 as a possible D gene (5 bases). The CDR3 contains 16 residues. The V and J ends lost 0 bases and 6 bases respectively, with 17 bases between them. The germline V gene encodes CDR1 KGHDR and CDR2 SFDVKD. The CDR3 loop is CATSDLTQGQWVEQYF. CDR3 coding DNA: TGTGCCACCAGTGATTTGACCCAGGGTCAATGGGTCGAGCAGTACTTC.

For this clone: The junction departs from the called germline gene at one end, perhaps through a read error. The chain is built from TRBV5-1 and TRBJ1-2; D uncertain. This CDR3 has 13 residues. CDR1 SGHRS and CDR2 YFSETQ come from the germline V gene. CDR3 bases: TGCGCCAGCAGCTCCTCGCACTTGGCCGAGGTGGCGTTC. Protein product: CASSSSHLAEVAF.

This clone was seen only once. The chain has TRBV11-1 and TRBJ2-3; D is ambiguous. Germline V gives CDR1 SGHAT, CDR2 FQDESV (reference sequence). V shed 2 bases and J shed 4 bases, with 13 bases lying between them. This CDR3 is built from 15 residues. The CDR3 reads CASSLPGTTSDTQYF. CDR3 coding DNA: TGTGCCAGCAGCTTACCCGGCACTACCTCAGATACGCAGTATTTT.

The genes are TRBV6-5 and TRBJ2-3; unclear D gene. Germline loops: CDR1 MNHEY, CDR2 SVGAGI. The CDR3 length is 14 residues. V was clipped by 5 bases and J by 3 bases, with 12 bases between them. In DNA form, the CDR3 reads TGTGCCAGCAGTCCCCGTCGTCGAACAGATACGCAGTATTTT. This gives the protein CASSPRRRTDTQYF.

This clone was seen only a few times. The gene calls are TRBV28 and TRBJ1-1; D perhaps matches TRBD1 (5 bases). V was cut by 8 bases and J by 5 bases, with 15 bases left in between. The CDR3 spans 13 residues. Germline CDR1 and CDR2: MDHEN and SYDVKM. In DNA, the CDR3 is TGTGCCAGCTCGCCCCCCGGGGGGACTGAAGCTTTCTTT. It yields the protein CASSPPGGTEAFF.

The gene calls are TRBV11-2 and TRBJ2-5; 10 bases map to TRBD1. The CDR3 length is 15 residues. From germline, CDR1 is SGHAT and CDR2 FQNNGV. With 5 bases clipped from V and 5 bases from J, the junction kept 8 bases outside the gene matches. The CDR3 coding sequence is TGTGCCAGCAGCCTGACAGGGGGCGCGATGGAGACCCAGTACTTC. Translated: CASSLTGGAMETQYF.

This chain uses TRBV3-1 (or the pseudogene TRBV3-2) with TRBJ2-5, with TRBD2 as a possible D gene (5 bases). The ends were cut back, 1 base at V and 7 bases at J, with 19 bases in the middle. The germline CDR1 and CDR2 sequences are LGHDT and YNNKEL (reference sequence). This CDR3 has 16 residues. CDR3 in amino acids: CASSQGLGAAGRTQYF. CDR3 nucleotide sequence: TGTGCCAGCAGCCAAGGTCTGGGAGCTGCTGGACGGACCCAGTACTTC.

The V and J genes are TRBV5-1 and TRBJ1-1; D possibly corresponds to TRBD1 (5 bases). The germline CDR1 and CDR2 sequences are SGHRS and YFSETQ. The CDR3 loop spans 14 amino acids. V lost 3 bases and J lost 8, with 17 bases in between. The CDR3 bases are TGCGCCAGCAGCTCACCGGACACCCCATGGGAAGCTTTCTTT. Translating it yields CASSSPDTPWEAFF. Complete variable domain (other parts from reference TRBV5-1 and TRBJ1-1): KAGVTQTPRYLIKTRGQQVTLSCSPISGHRSVSWYQQTPGQGLQFLFEYFSETQRNKGNFPGRFSGRQFSNSRSEMNVSTLELGDSALYLCASSSPDTPWEAFFGQGTRLTVV.

The table lists this clone with a count of one. The V call is TRBV7-8, the J call TRBJ2-7; the match to TRBD1 covers 10 bases. Germline V gene sequence: CDR1 SGHVS, CDR2 FQNEAQ. The CDR3 has 15 residues. V lost 4 bases to trimming and J lost 2 bases; unmatched junction nucleotides: 5. In nucleotides, the CDR3 is TGTGCCAGCAGCTCACACGGACAGGGGGCCTACGAGCAGTACTTC. This translates into CASSSHGQGAYEQYF.

The genes are TRBV11-1 and TRBJ2-7; 8 bases fit TRBD1. Germline assignment: CDR1 SGHAT and CDR2 FQDESV (reference sequence). V was clipped by 5 bases and J by 4 bases; unmatched bases: 7. CDR3 size: 14 residues. Here the CDR3 DNA reads TGTGCCAGCAGCCGGGACAGGAGGTCGTACGAGCAGTACTTC. Its translation is CASSRDRRSYEQYF. Drawing the rest from reference TRBV11-1 and TRBJ2-7, the complete variable domain is EAEVAQSPRYKITEKSQAVAFWCDPISGHATLYWYRQILGQGPELLVQFQDESVVDDSQLPKDRFSAERLKGVDSTLKIQPAELGDSAMYLCASSRDRRSYEQYFGPGTRLTVT.

The chain uses TRBV1 and TRBJ2-5; the table's TRBD2 call for D was not verified on the DNA. TRBV1 is annotated as a pseudogene. This CDR3 comprises 14 residues. DNA of the CDR3: TGCACCAGCAAATCGAGACTAGCGATAGAGACCCAGTACTTC. Its protein is CTSKSRLAIETQYF.

This clone was counted between two and nine times. This chain connects TRBV30 to TRBJ1-2; perhaps TRBD1 as D (6 bases). Germline V gene lookup returns CDR1 GTSNPN and CDR2 SVGIG (reference sequence). V was trimmed by 2 bases and J by 2 bases, leaving 9 bases between them. This CDR3 is 13 amino acids long. The CDR3, as DNA: TGTGCCTGGAGTAAGGGGGGAAACTATGGCTACACCTTC. This codes for CAWSKGGNYGYTF. The whole variable domain, filled in from reference TRBV30 and TRBJ1-2, reads SQTIHQWPATLVQPVGSPLSLECTVEGTSNPNLYWYRQAAGRGLQLLFYSVGIGQISSEVPQNLSASRPQDRQFILSSKKLLLSDSGFYLCAWSKGGNYGYTFGSGTRLTVV.